The present T cell receptor beta chain was sequenced within a study of T cell responses to AZD1222 COVID-19 vaccine. The study's findings and limits: Clonal diversity may have been underestimated, and the donors were mostly white British, with more females than males. Baseline antibody screening turned up just six or seven seropositive AZD1222 recipients.

V trimming: 6 bases; J trimming: 2 bases; junction bases outside the gene matches: 12. CDR1 is SGHKS, CDR2 YYEKEE, per germline (reference sequence). This CDR3 has 16 residues. In regard to this clone: As yet, its antigen is unknown.

Data came from immunoSEQ multiplex PCR; TCRdb stores just in-frame clones and leaves some out. The sample holds 150,000 to 200,000 clones, 90% seen once. This TCR was recovered from an adult who received the MenACWY meningococcal vaccine as a control. The starting material was peripheral blood, obtained 28 days after the second dose of the MenACWY control vaccine. This rearrangement joins TRBV5-5 to TRBJ2-3, with 7 bases lining up with TRBD1. CDR3 nucleotide sequence: TGTGCCAGCACGATTATGGGGACAGAGTTCACAGATACGCAGTATTTT. Translating gives CASTIMGTEFTDTQYF.